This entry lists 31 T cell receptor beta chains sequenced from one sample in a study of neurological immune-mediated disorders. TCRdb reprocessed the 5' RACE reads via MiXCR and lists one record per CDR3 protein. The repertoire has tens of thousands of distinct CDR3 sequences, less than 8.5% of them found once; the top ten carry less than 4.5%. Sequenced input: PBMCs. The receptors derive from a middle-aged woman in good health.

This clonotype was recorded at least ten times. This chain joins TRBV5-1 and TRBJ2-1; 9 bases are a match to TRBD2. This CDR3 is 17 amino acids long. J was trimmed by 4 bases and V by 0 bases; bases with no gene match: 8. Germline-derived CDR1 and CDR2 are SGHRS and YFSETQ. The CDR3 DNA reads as TGCGCCAGCAGCTTGGCCATGAGCGGGGGGCCTTACAATGAGCAGTTCTTC. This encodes CASSLAMSGGPYNEQFF.

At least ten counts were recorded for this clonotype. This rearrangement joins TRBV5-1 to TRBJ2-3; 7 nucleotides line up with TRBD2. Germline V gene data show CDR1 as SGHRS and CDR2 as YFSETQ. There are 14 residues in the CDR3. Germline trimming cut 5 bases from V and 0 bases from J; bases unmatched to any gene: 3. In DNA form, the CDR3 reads TGCGCCAGCAGGGGGGGGGAAAGCACAGATACGCAGTATTTT. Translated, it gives CASRGGESTDTQYF.

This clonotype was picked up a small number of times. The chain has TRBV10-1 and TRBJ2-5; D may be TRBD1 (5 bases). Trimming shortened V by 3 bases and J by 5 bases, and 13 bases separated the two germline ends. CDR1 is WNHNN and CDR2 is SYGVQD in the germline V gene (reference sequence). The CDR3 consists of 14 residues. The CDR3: CASSDHVAGETQYF. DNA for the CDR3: TGCGCCAGCAGTGATCACGTAGCAGGGGAGACCCAGTACTTC.

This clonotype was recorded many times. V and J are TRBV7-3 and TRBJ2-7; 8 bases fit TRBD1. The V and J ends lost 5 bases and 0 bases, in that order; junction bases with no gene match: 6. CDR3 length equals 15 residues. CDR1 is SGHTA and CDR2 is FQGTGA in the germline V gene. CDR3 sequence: CASSTGQGLSYEQYF. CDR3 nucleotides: TGTGCCAGCAGCACTGGACAGGGACTCTCCTACGAGCAGTACTTC.

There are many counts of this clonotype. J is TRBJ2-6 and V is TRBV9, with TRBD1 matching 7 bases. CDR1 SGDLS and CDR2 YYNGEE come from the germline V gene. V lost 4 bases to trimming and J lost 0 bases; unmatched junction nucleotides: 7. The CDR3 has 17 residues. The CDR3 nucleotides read TGTGCCAGCAGCACCCAGAGGGGGCCCTCTGGGGCCAACGTCCTGACTTTC. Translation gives CASSTQRGPSGANVLTF.

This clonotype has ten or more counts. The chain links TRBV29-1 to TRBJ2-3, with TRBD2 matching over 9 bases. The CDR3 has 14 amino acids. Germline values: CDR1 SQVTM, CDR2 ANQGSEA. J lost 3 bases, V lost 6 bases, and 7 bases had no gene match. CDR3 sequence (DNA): TGCAGCGTCAACCGCGGGGGGGTGACAGATACGCAGTATTTT. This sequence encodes CSVNRGGVTDTQYF.

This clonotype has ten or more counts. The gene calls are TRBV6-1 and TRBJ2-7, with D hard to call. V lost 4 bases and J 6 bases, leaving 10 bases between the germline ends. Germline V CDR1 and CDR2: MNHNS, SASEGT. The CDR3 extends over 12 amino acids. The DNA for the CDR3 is TGTGCCAGCAGTGCGCCCCCACTCGAGCAGTACGTC. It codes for CASSAPPLEQYV.

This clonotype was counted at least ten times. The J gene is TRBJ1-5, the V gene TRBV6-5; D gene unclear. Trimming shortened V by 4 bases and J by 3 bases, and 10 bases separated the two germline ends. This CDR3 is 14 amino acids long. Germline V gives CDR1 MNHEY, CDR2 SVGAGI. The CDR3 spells CASSLYGINQPQHF. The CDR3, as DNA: TGTGCCAGCAGTTTGTACGGGATCAATCAGCCCCAGCATTTT.

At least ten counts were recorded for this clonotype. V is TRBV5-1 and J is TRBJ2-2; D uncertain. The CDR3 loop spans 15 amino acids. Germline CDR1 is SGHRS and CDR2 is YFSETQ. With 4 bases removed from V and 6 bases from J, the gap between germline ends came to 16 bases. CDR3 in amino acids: CASSRTISNSGELFF. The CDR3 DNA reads TGCGCCAGCAGCCGAACTATCTCAAATTCCGGGGAGCTGTTTTTT.

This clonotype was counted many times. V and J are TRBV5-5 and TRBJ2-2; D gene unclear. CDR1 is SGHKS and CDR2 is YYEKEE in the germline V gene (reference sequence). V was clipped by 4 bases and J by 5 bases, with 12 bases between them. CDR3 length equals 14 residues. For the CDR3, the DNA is TGTGCCAGCAGCCCCCACGGTCAAACCGGGGAGCTGTTTTTT. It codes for CASSPHGQTGELFF.

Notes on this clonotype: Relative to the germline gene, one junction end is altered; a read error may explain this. The CDR3, as DNA: TGCAGTGCTTCAACTAGCGGGAGGTTGAGCGCCGGGAAGCTGTTTTTT. It encodes CSASTSGRLSAGKLFF. This chain uses TRBV20-1 with TRBJ2-2; 12 bases are shared with TRBD2. Germline V gene sequence: CDR1 DFQATT, CDR2 SNEGSKA (reference sequence). The CDR3 has 16 residues.

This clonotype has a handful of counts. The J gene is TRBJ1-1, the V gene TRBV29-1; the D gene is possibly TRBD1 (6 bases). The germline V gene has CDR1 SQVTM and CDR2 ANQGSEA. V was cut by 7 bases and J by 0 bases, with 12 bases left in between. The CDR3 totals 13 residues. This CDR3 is CSAAGQMNTEAFF. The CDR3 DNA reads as TGCAGCGCCGCAGGACAGATGAACACTGAAGCTTTCTTT.

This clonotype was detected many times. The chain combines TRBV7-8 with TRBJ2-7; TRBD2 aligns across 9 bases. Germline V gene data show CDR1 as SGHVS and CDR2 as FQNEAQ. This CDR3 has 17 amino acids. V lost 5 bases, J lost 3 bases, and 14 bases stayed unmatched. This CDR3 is CASSPWTSEKRFYEQYF. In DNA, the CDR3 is TGTGCCAGCAGCCCCTGGACTAGCGAGAAGAGGTTCTACGAGCAGTACTTC.

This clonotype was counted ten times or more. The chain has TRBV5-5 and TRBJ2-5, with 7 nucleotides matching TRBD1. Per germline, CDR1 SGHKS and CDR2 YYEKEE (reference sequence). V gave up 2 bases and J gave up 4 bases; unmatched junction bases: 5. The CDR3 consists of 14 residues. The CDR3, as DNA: TGTGCCAGCAGCTTAGACAGGGCCAGAGAGACCCAGTACTTC. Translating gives CASSLDRARETQYF. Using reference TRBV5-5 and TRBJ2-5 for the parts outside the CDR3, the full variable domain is DAGVTQSPTHLIKTRGQQVTLRCSPISGHKSVSWYQQVLGQGPQFIFQYYEKEERGRGNFPDRFSARQFPNYSSELNVNALLLGDSALYLCASSLDRARETQYFGPGTRLLVL.

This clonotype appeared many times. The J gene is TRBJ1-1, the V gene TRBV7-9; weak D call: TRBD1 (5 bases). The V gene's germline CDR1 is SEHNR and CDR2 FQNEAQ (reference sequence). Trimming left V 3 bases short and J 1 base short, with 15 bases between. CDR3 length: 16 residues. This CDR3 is CASSLSGGAWNTEAFF. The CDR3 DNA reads TGTGCCAGCAGCTTGTCCGGAGGGGCATGGAACACTGAAGCTTTCTTT.

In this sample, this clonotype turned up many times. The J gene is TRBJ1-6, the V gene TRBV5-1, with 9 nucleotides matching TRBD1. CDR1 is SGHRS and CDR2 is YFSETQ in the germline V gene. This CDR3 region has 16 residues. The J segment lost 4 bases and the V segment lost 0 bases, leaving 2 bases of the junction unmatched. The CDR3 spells CASSLEGQGYNSPLHF. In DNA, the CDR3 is TGCGCCAGCAGCTTGGAGGGACAGGGTTATAATTCACCCCTCCACTTT.

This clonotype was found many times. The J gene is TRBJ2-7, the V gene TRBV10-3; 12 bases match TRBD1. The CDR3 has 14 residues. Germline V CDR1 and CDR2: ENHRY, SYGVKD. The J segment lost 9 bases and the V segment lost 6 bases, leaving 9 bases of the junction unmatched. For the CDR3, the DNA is TGTGCCATCAGCAGTCCGGGACAGGGGGCCGGGCAGTACTTC. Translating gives CAISSPGQGAGQYF.

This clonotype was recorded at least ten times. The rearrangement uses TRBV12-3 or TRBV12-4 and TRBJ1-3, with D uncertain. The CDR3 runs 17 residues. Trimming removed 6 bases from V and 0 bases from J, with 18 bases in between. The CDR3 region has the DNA TGTGCCAGCAGACCTCCGGACGGTGCGATCTCTGGAAACACCATATATTTT. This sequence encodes CASRPPDGAISGNTIYF.

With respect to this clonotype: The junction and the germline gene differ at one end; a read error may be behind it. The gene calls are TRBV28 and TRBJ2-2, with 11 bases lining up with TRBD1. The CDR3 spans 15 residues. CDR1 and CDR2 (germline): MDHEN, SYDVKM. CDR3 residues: CASTWGTGGTGELCF. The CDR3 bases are TGTGCAAGCACCTGGGGGACAGGGGGGACCGGGGAGCTGTGTTTT.

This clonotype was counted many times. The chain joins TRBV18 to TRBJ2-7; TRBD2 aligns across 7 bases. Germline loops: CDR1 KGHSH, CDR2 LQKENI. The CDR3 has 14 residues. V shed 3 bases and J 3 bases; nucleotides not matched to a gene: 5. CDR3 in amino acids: CASSPSGTNYEQYF. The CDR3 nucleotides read TGTGCCAGCTCACCTTCCGGGACTAACTACGAGCAGTACTTC.

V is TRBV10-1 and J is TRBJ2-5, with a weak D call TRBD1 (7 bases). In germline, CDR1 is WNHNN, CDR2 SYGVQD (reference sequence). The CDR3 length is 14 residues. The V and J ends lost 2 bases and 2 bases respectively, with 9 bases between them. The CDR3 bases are TGCGCCAGCAGTGAGGCGGGACAGCAAGAGACCCAGTACTTC. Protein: CASSEAGQQETQYF.

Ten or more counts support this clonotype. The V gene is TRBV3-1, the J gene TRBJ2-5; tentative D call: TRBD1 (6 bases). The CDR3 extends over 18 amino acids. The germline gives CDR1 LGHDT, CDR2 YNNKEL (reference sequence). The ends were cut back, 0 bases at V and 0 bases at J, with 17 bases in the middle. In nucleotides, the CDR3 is TGTGCCAGCAGCCAAGAACGGGACACCGTTTGGTACCAAGAGACCCAGTACTTC. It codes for CASSQERDTVWYQETQYF.

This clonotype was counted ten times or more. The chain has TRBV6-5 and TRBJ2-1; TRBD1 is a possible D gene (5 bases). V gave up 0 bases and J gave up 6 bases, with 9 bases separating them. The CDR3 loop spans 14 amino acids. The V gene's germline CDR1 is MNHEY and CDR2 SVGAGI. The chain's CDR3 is CASSYSEGANEQFF. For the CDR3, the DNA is TGTGCCAGCAGTTACTCGGAAGGGGCCAATGAGCAGTTCTTC.

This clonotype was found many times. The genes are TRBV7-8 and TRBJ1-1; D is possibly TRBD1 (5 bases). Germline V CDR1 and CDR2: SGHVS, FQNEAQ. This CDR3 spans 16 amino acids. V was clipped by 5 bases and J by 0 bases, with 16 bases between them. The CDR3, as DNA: TGTGCCAGCAGCCCCCGGGGGGACCTCATGAACACTGAAGCTTTCTTT. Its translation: CASSPRGDLMNTEAFF.

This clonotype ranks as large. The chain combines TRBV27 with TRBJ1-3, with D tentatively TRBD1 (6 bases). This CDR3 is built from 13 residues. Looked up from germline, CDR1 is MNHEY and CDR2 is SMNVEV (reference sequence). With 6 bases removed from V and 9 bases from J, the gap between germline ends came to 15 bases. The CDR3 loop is CASRSLQGSTIYF. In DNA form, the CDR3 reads TGTGCCAGCAGGTCTCTACAGGGCAGCACCATATATTTT.

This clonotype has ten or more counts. Here the CDR3 DNA reads TGTGCCAGCAGTCCGGGGAGCGGTAGCTACGAGCAGTACTTC. The encoded protein is CASSPGSGSYEQYF. The chain is built from TRBV3-1 and TRBJ2-7; D perhaps matches TRBD2 (5 bases). V lost 6 bases and J lost 3, with 15 bases in between. Germline CDR1 LGHDT, CDR2 YNNKEL (reference sequence). The CDR3 is 14 amino acids.

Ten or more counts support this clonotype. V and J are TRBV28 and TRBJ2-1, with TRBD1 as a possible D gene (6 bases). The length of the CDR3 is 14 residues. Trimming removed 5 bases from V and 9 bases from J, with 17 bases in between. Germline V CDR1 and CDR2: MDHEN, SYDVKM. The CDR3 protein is CASSLPQGAGEQFF. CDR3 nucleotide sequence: TGTGCCAGCAGTCTTCCACAGGGTGCCGGTGAGCAGTTCTTC. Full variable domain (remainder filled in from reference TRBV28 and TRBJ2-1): DVKVTQSSRYLVKRTGEKVFLECVQDMDHENMFWYRQDPGLGLRLIYFSYDVKMKEKGDIPEGYSVSREKKERFSLILESASTNQTSMYLCASSLPQGAGEQFFGPGTRLTVL.

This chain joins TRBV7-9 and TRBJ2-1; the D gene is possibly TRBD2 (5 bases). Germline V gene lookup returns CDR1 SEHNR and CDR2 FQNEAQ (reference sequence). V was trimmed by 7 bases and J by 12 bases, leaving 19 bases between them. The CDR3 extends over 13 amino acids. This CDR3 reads CASNTPTNLGQFF. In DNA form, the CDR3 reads TGTGCCAGCAATACCCCGACTAACCTCGGGCAGTTCTTC.

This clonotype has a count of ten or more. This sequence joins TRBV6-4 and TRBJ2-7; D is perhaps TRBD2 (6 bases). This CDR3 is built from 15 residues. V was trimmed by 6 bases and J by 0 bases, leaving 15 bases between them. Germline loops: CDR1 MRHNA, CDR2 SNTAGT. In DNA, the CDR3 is TGTGCCAGCAGGAGCTCACTAGCCCTCTCCTACGAGCAGTACTTC. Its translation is CASRSSLALSYEQYF.

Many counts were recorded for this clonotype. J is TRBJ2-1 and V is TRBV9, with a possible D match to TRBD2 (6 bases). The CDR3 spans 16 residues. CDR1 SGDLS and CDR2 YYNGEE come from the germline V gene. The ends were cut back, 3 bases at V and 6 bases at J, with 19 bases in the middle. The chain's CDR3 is CASSAGPSSVANEQFF. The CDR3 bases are TGTGCCAGCAGCGCCGGACCCTCTAGCGTAGCCAATGAGCAGTTCTTC.

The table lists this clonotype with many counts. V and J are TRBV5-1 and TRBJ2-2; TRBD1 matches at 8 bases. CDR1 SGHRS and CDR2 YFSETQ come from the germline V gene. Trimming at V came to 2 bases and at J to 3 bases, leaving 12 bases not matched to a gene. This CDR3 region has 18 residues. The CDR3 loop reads CASSFLRTDRGYTGELFF. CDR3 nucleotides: TGCGCCAGCAGCTTCCTTCGAACCGACAGGGGATACACCGGGGAGCTGTTTTTT. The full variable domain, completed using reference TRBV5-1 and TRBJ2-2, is KAGVTQTPRYLIKTRGQQVTLSCSPISGHRSVSWYQQTPGQGLQFLFEYFSETQRNKGNFPGRFSGRQFSNSRSEMNVSTLELGDSALYLCASSFLRTDRGYTGELFFGEGSRLTVL.